Below are 18 T cell receptor beta chains sequenced from a single sample in a study of CD8 T cells in Susac syndrome. Roughly 0.45 to 1 ug RNA was reverse transcribed with random hexamers. TCRdb reanalysed the immunoSEQ multiplex PCR reads using MiXCR and keeps one entry per CDR3 protein. The table records roughly 150,000 distinct CDR3 sequences, about 91% of them present only once. Sequenced input: CD4+ T cells from PBMCs. Receptors originate from a human donor in good health.

The CDR3 reads CASSGRQGLRDEQFF. CDR3 in DNA: TGTGCCAGCAGCGGTCGACAGGGTCTGAGGGATGAGCAGTTCTTC. The chain recombines TRBV28 with TRBJ2-1; 7 bases map to TRBD1. V lost 6 bases and J lost 8; bases outside the gene matches: 13. This CDR3 is 15 amino acids long. CDR1 and CDR2 (germline): MDHEN, SYDVKM.

The rearrangement joins TRBV28 to TRBJ2-2; TRBD1 matches at 9 bases. This CDR3 has 15 residues. Trimming cost V 3 bases and J 7 bases; bases outside gene matches: 6. Germline CDR1 MDHEN, CDR2 SYDVKM. CDR3 sequence (DNA): TGTGCCAGCAGTTTGGAGACAGGGGGGAACGGGGAGCTGTTTTTT. Its translation is CASSLETGGNGELFF.

The J gene is TRBJ1-5, the V gene TRBV13, with 9 nucleotides matching TRBD1. The CDR3 spans 15 residues. V lost 2 bases, J lost 4 bases, and 3 bases stayed unmatched. Per germline, CDR1 PRHDT and CDR2 FYEKMQ (reference sequence). The CDR3: CASSLRGTGNQPQHF. The CDR3 DNA sequence: TGTGCCAGCAGCTTACGGGGGACAGGGAATCAGCCCCAGCATTTT.

V gene TRBV5-4 combines with J gene TRBJ1-4; 7 bases are shared with TRBD1. In germline, CDR1 is SGHNT, CDR2 YYREEE (reference sequence). This CDR3 has 14 amino acids. The J segment lost 6 bases and the V segment lost 4 bases, leaving 6 bases of the junction unmatched. The CDR3 coding sequence is TGTGCCAGCAGCAAAACAGGGGTCGATGAAAAACTGTTTTTT. Translated: CASSKTGVDEKLFF.

V usage is TRBV18 and J usage is TRBJ2-2; D is ambiguous. V dropped 1 base and J dropped 5 bases, with 8 bases sitting between them. Germline V gene lookup returns CDR1 KGHSH and CDR2 LQKENI. This CDR3 is 14 amino acids long. Here the CDR3 DNA reads TGTGCCAGCTCACCACTTTCCGCTACCGGGGAGCTGTTTTTT. Translation gives CASSPLSATGELFF.

V is TRBV9 and J is TRBJ1-2; D may be TRBD1 (6 bases). This CDR3 has 15 residues. CDR1 and CDR2 (germline): SGDLS, YYNGEE. V dropped 3 bases and J dropped 3 bases, with 15 bases sitting between them. CDR3 protein: CASSADWGLDYGYTF. CDR3 bases: TGTGCCAGCAGCGCCGACTGGGGGCTTGACTATGGCTACACCTTC.

The chain links TRBV9 to TRBJ1-2, with unresolved D. The CDR3 covers 13 residues. V was shortened by 0 bases and J by 5 bases, with 8 bases between the two germline ends. Germline V CDR1 and CDR2: SGDLS, YYNGEE. CDR3: CASSVDGPYGYTF. The CDR3 nucleotides are TGTGCCAGCAGCGTAGACGGACCTTATGGCTACACCTTC.

This clonotype was recorded only once. The chain couples TRBV28 to TRBJ1-1, with 9 bases identical to TRBD1. The CDR3 runs 16 residues. The junction had 11 bases not matched to a gene; V was cut back by 4 bases and J by 5 bases. Germline V gives CDR1 MDHEN, CDR2 SYDVKM. The DNA of the CDR3 is TGTGCCAGCAGTTCTGTTTACGGGACAGGGAGGACTGAAGCTTTCTTT. It codes for CASSSVYGTGRTEAFF.

The rearrangement links TRBV28 to TRBJ1-3; the match to TRBD1 covers 7 bases. The CDR3 is 13 amino acids. Germline CDR1 and CDR2: MDHEN and SYDVKM. V was clipped by 5 bases and J by 5 bases; unmatched bases: 3. The CDR3 protein is CASSGTDRNTIYF. The CDR3 DNA reads as TGTGCCAGCAGTGGGACAGATCGAAACACCATATATTTT.

Points on this clonotype: One junction end disagrees with the germline gene, perhaps due to a read error. V usage is TRBV7-7 and J usage is TRBJ2-5, with D unresolved. In germline, CDR1 is SSHAT, CDR2 FNYEAQ (reference sequence). CDR3 length: 13 amino acids. CDR3 DNA: TGTGCTAGCAGTTTTGCATGGTTCGAGACCCAGTACTTC. Amino acids: CASSFAWFETQYF.

The rearrangement joins TRBV10-1 to TRBJ1-2, with 8 bases aligning to TRBD1. The V segment lost 6 bases and the J segment 4 bases; nucleotides outside the gene matches: 4. In germline, CDR1 is WNHNN, CDR2 SYGVQD (reference sequence). The CDR3 covers 13 residues. CDR3 nucleotides: TGCGCCAGCAGCTTGGACAGGGCCTATGGCTACACCTTC. This codes for CASSLDRAYGYTF.

V and J are TRBV2 and TRBJ1-2; D is perhaps TRBD1 (6 bases). V was pared by 8 bases and J by 5 bases, with 12 bases between. Germline CDR1 and CDR2: SNHLY and FYNNEI. The CDR3 spans 12 residues. CDR3 bases: TGTGCCAGCGAGGGGGGCAGGTATGGCTACACCTTC. Protein product: CASEGGRYGYTF.

The chain employs TRBV27 and TRBJ2-1; 10 bases match TRBD2. The CDR3 has 14 amino acids. The trim removed 8 bases at V and 5 bases at J, leaving 6 bases unmatched. Germline V gene data show CDR1 as MNHEY and CDR2 as SMNVEV (reference sequence). The chain's CDR3 is CASYTSGIHNEQFF. In DNA, the CDR3 is TGTGCCAGCTATACTAGCGGGATTCACAATGAGCAGTTCTTC.

This clonotype was counted a single time. CDR3 sequence: CASSLDGSNTEAFF. The DNA of the CDR3 is TGCGCCAGCAGCTTGGATGGCAGTAACACTGAAGCTTTCTTT. This sequence joins TRBV5-1 and TRBJ1-1; D is ambiguous. Germline CDR1 reads SGHRS; CDR2 reads YFSETQ. The V gene lost 0 bases and the J gene lost 2 bases, with 8 bases spanning the gap. This CDR3 spans 14 amino acids.

The chain links TRBV28 to TRBJ2-7; D gene ambiguous. V gave up 3 bases and J gave up 1 base, with 13 bases separating them. The germline CDR1 and CDR2 sequences are MDHEN and SYDVKM. The CDR3 is made up of 15 amino acids. The CDR3, as DNA: TGTGCCAGCAGTTTCCCGGGCAGTCTGTCCTACGAGCAGTACTTC. It codes for CASSFPGSLSYEQYF.

The V call is TRBV7-2, the J call TRBJ2-5; 8 bases are shared with TRBD2. CDR1 SGHTA and CDR2 FQGNSA come from the germline V gene. This CDR3 is built from 17 residues. Trimming cost V 1 base and J 1 base; bases outside gene matches: 8. CDR3 amino acids: CASSLGRGGNLQETQYF. The CDR3 DNA reads TGTGCCAGCAGCTTAGGTCGGGGGGGGAACCTCCAAGAGACCCAGTACTTC.

The chain combines TRBV6-1 with TRBJ2-7, with 10 positions matching TRBD1. The trim removed 6 bases at V and 3 bases at J, leaving 14 bases unmatched. Germline V gene sequence: CDR1 MNHNS, CDR2 SASEGT. The CDR3 has 17 residues. CDR3 loop: CASSLKVTGGMFYEQYF. CDR3 sequence (DNA): TGTGCCAGCAGCCTCAAGGTGACAGGGGGCATGTTCTACGAGCAGTACTTC.

The chain links TRBV20-1 to TRBJ2-3; D not resolved. Trimming shortened V by 4 bases and J by 5 bases, and 7 bases separated the two germline ends. CDR1 is DFQATT and CDR2 is SNEGSKA in the germline V gene (reference sequence). There are 11 residues in the CDR3. The CDR3: CSATLGDTQYF. As DNA, the CDR3 is TGCAGTGCTACTCTGGGAGATACGCAGTATTTT.